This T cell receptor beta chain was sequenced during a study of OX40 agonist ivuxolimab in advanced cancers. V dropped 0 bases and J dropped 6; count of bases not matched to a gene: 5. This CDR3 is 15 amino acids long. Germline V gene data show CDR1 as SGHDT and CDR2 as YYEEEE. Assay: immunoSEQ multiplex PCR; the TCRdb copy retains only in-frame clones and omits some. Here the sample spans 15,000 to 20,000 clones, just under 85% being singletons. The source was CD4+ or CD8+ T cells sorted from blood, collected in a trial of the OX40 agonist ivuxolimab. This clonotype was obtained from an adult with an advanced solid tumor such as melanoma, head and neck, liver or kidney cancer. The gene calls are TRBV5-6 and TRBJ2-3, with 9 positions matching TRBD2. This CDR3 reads CASSLVLAGTDTQYF. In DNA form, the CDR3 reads TGTGCCAGCAGCTTGGTTCTAGCGGGGACCGATACGCAGTATTTT.